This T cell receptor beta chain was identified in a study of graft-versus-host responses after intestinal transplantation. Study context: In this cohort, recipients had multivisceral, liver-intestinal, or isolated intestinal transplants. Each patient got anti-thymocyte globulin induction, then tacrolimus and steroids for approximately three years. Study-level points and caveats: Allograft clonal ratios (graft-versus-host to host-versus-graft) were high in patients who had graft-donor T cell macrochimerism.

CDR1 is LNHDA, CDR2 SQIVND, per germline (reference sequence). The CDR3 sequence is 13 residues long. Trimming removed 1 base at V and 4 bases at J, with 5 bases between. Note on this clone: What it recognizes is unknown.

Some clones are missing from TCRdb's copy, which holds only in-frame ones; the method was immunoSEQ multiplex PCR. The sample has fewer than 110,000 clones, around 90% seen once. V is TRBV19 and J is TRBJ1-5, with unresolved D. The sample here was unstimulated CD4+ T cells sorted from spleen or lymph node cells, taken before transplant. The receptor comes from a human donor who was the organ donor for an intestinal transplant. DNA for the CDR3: TGTGCCAGTAGTATAGGGAAAAATCAGCCCCAGCATTTT. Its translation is CASSIGKNQPQHF.